This T cell receptor beta chain was obtained from a study of vaccination and CD4 T cells after COVID-19. Whole-study context: Mild disease affected roughly ten convalescent patients and severe disease one, all SARS-CoV-2 positive by nasal swab PCR.

On this clonotype itself: The antigen is unknown.

Treatment specified: approximately 11-day PBMC culture with coronavirus spike peptide pools or control peptides (ViraFEST assay). Negative selection enriched CD4+ T cells from cultures at more than 9 days. V was clipped by 4 bases and J by 5 bases; unmatched bases: 9. The length of the CDR3 is 15 residues. Germline values: CDR1 DFQATT, CDR2 SNEGSKA (reference sequence). The assay that was used to sequence DNA from cultured CD4+ T cells was the Oncomine TCR Beta short-read assay. TCRdb independently ran MiXCR on the PCR reads; one entry per CDR3 protein. This repertoire shows 10,000 to 14,000 distinct CDR3 sequences, around 60% found once; its top ten account for over 20%.

This receptor was taken from a human donor who had recovered from COVID-19. Sample: CD4+ T cells from blood, cultured in vitro, taken before SARS-CoV-2 vaccination. V is TRBV20-1 and J is TRBJ2-1, with 9 bases aligning to TRBD2. In DNA form, the CDR3 reads TGCAGTGCTACCCAGGGGGGCGGGAGGGACAATGAGCAGTTCTTC. Its protein product is CSATQGGGRDNEQFF.